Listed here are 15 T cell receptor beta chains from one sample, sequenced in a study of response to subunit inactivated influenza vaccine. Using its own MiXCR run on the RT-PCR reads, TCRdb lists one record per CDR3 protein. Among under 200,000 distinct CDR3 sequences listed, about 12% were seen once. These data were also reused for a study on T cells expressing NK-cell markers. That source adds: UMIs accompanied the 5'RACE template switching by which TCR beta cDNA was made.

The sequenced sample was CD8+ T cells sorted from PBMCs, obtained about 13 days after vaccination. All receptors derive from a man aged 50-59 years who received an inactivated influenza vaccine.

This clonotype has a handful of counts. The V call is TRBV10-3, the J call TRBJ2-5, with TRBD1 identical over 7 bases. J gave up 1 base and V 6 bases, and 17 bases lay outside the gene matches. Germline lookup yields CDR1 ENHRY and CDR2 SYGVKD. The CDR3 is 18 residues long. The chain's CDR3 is CAISMNPGQSLSQETQYF. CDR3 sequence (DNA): TGTGCCATCAGCATGAACCCGGGACAGTCCCTCTCCCAAGAGACCCAGTACTTC.

The CDR3 DNA reads as TGCGCCAGCAGCCAAGACGCTAGCGAGGTCTACGAGCAGTACTTC. Protein sequence: CASSQDASEVYEQYF. The chain joins TRBV4-3 to TRBJ2-7; D possibly corresponds to TRBD2 (6 bases). CDR3 length equals 15 residues. V dropped 0 bases and J dropped 3 bases, with 12 bases sitting between them. Germline V CDR1 and CDR2: LGHNA, YSLEER.

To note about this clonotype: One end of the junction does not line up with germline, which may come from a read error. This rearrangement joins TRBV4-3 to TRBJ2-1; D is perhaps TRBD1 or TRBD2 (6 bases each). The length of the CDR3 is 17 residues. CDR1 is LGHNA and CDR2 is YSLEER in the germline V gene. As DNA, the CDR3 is TGCGCCAGCAGCCAAGGACTAACGGGGGCCTCCGACAATGAGCAGTTCTTC. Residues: CASSQGLTGASDNEQFF.

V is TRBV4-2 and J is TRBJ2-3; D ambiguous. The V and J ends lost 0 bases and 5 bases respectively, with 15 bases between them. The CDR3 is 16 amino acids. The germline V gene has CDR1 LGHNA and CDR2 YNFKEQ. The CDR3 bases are TGTGCCAGCAGCCAAGAGGTAGTAACCATCGGAGATACGCAGTATTTT. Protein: CASSQEVVTIGDTQYF.

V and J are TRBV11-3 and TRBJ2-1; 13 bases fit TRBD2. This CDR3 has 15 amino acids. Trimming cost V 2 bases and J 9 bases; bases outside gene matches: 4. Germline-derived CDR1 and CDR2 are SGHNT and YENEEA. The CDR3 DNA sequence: TGTGCCAGCAGCTTAACTAGCGGGAGGGCGGTTGAGCAGTTCTTC. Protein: CASSLTSGRAVEQFF.

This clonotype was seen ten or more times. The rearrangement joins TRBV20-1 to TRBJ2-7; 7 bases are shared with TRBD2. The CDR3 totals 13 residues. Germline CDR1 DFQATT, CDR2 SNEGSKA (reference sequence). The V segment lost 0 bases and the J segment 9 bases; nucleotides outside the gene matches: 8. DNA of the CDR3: TGCAGTGCTAGAGACCAGGGAGGGGCTTGGCAGTACTTC. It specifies CSARDQGGAWQYF.

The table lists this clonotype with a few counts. The CDR3 DNA follows: TGCAGTGCTACGAGCAGAAATCCGGACAGGCCGAATCAGCCCCAGCATTTT. Protein sequence: CSATSRNPDRPNQPQHF. V and J are TRBV20-1 and TRBJ1-5; TRBD1 agrees at 7 bases. Per germline, CDR1 DFQATT and CDR2 SNEGSKA (reference sequence). The CDR3 extends over 17 amino acids. V shed 4 bases and J 4 bases; nucleotides not matched to a gene: 16.

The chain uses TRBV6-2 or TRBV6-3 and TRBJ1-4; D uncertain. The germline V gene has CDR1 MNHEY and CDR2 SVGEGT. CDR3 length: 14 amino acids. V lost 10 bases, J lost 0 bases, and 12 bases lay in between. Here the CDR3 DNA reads TGTGCCACCAGAGGAGTTGCAACTAATGAAAAACTGTTTTTT. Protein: CATRGVATNEKLFF.

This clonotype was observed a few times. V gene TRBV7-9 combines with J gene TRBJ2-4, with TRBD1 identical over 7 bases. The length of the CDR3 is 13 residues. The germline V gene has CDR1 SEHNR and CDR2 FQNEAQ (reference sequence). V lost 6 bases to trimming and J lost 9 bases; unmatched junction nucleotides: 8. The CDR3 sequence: CASSNTGVGIQYF. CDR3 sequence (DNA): TGTGCCAGCAGTAATACAGGGGTCGGCATTCAGTACTTC.

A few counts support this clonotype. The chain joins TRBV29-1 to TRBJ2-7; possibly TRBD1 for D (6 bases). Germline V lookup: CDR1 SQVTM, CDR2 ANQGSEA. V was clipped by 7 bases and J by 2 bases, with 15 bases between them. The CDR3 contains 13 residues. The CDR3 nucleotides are TGCAGCGCTATTGGGGGCTCAACCTACGAGCAGTACTTC. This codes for CSAIGGSTYEQYF.

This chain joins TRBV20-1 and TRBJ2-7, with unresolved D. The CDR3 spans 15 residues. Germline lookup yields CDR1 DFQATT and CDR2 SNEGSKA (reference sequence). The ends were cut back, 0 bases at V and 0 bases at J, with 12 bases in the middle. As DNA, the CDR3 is TGCAGTGCTAGAGACCCCCGGGTACCCTCCTACGAGCAGTACTTC. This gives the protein CSARDPRVPSYEQYF.

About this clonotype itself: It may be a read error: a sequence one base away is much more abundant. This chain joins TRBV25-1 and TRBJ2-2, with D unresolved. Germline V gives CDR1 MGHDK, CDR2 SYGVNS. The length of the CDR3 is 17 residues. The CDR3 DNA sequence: TGTGCCAGCAGTGAGTTTTCTGCAGGCGCGAACACCCGGGAGCTGTTTTTT. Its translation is CASSEFSAGANTRELFF. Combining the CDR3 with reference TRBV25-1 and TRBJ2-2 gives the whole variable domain EADIYQTPRYLVIGTGKKITLECSQTMGHDKMYWYQQDPGMELHLIHYSYGVNSTEKGDLSSESTVSRIRTEHFPLTLESARPSHTSQYLCASSEFSAGANTRELFFGEGSRLTVL.

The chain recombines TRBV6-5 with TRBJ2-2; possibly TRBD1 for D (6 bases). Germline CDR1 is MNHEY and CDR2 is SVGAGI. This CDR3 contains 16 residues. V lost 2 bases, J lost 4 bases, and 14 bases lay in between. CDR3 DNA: TGTGCCAGCAGTTACGGTGGATCAGGGGCCACCGGGGAGCTGTTTTTT. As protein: CASSYGGSGATGELFF.

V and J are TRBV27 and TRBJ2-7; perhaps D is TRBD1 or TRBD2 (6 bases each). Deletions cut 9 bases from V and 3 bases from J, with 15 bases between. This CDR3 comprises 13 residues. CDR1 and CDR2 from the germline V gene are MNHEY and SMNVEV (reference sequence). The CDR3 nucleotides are TGTGCCAGTGGGGGGCAAGCCGGCTACGAGCAGTACTTC. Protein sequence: CASGGQAGYEQYF.

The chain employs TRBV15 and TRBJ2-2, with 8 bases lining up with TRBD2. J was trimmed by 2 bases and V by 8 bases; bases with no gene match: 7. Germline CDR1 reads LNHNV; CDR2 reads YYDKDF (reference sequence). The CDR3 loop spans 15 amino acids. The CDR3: CATRREGGNTGELFF. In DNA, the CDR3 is TGTGCCACCCGCCGGGAGGGTGGTAACACCGGGGAGCTGTTTTTT.